These T cell receptor beta chains were read from a single sample in a study of blood T cell repertoires in COVID-19. This table comes from immunoSEQ multiplex PCR, and its TCRdb copy is limited to in-frame clones, with some not included. This sample has some 250,000 clones, with 80% to 90% found just once. The sequencing sample was made of PBMCs or T cells enriched from blood (not recorded which). These receptors were collected from a man in his forties or fifties who had recovered from COVID-19. Both conserved end residues are part of each CDR3. The order of the fields is CDR3 protein, CDR3 DNA, J gene, clone size, V gene, D gene. D genes are given only for firm matches. The size of a clone is reported for some rows only, either as once, few or many, or as a class for expanded clones.

CANGDGGYEQYF	TGTGCCAACGGGGACGGGGGCTACGAGCAGTACTTC	TRBJ2-7	.	TRBV10-3	.
CASSLVTGVPQHF	TGTGCCAGCAGCTTGGTGACAGGGGTCCCCCAGCATTTT	TRBJ1-5	.	TRBV5-5	TRBD1
CASSPRRTSTDTQYF	TGCGCCAGCAGCCCCCGGAGAACTAGCACAGATACGCAGTATTTT	TRBJ2-3	.	TRBV4-3	.
CASSIGQGLNTEAFF	TGTGCCAGTAGTATAGGACAGGGTCTGAACACTGAAGCTTTCTTT	TRBJ1-1	.	TRBV19	TRBD1
CASRSEGLRSYEQYF	TGTGCCAGTAGGTCGGAGGGACTAAGGTCCTACGAGCAGTACTTC	TRBJ2-7	.	TRBV19	TRBD2
CAWNWRGWYQETQYF	TGTGCCTGGAACTGGCGGGGATGGTACCAAGAGACCCAGTACTTC	TRBJ2-5	.	TRBV30	.
CASSRATEGANYGYTF	TGTGCCAGCAGCCGCGCTACTGAGGGAGCTAACTATGGCTACACCTTC	TRBJ1-2	few	TRBV7-9	.
CASSSRTGGYTEAFF	TGTGCCAGCAGCTCCCGGACAGGGGGTTACACTGAAGCTTTCTTT	TRBJ1-1	.	TRBV7-6	TRBD1
CASSLARGGDRQPQHF	TGTGCCAGCAGCTTAGCGAGAGGAGGGGACCGGCAGCCCCAGCATTTT	TRBJ1-5	.	TRBV7-8	.
CASSQPLEGQVGEQFF	TGTGCCAGCAGCCAACCCTTGGAGGGGCAGGTTGGAGAGCAGTTCTTC	TRBJ2-1	.	TRBV4-2	.
CASSQDRSPPYEQYF	TGTGCCAGCAGCCAAGATCGGTCACCGCCGTACGAGCAGTACTTC	TRBJ2-7	.	TRBV14	.
CASSISPQGSNSPLHF	TGTGCCAGTAGTATCTCGCCACAGGGCTCTAATTCACCCCTCCACTTT	TRBJ1-6	.	TRBV19	.
CASSLRAGTYEQYF	TGTGCCAGCAGTTTGCGGGCCGGGACCTACGAGCAGTACTTC	TRBJ2-7	once	TRBV27	.
CASSPAPDLTGELDLAKNIQYF	TGTGCCAGCTCACCTGCCCCCGACTTGACAGGAGAATTAGATCTAGCCAAAAACATTCAGTACTTC	TRBJ2-4	.	TRBV18	.
CASSYPHGYEQYF	TGTGCCAGCAGTTATCCTCACGGCTACGAGCAGTACTTC	TRBJ2-7	.	TRBV6-2/TRBV6-3	.
CASSLSSLASGIGTDTQYF	TGTGCCAGCAGTTTATCATCCCTAGCGAGCGGGATCGGCACAGATACGCAGTATTTT	TRBJ2-3	.	TRBV27	TRBD2
CATSRDPTGARSEQYF	TGTGCCACCAGCAGAGATCCCACAGGGGCTAGATCCGAGCAGTACTTC	TRBJ2-7	.	TRBV15	TRBD1
CASSRAGAGDYEQYF	TGTGCCAGCAGCCGCGCGGGGGCAGGCGACTACGAGCAGTACTTC	TRBJ2-7	.	TRBV7-9	.
CASSLSSGGISYNSPLHF	TGTGCCAGCAGTTTGTCGTCAGGGGGCATTTCCTATAATTCACCCCTCCACTTT	TRBJ1-6	.	TRBV27	TRBD1
CASKNPHTSSYNEQFF	TGTGCCAGCAAAAATCCCCACACAAGCTCCTACAATGAGCAGTTCTTC	TRBJ2-1	.	TRBV27	.
CASSQGLAESSYEQYF	TGCGCCAGCAGCCAAGGACTAGCGGAGTCGTCCTACGAGCAGTACTTC	TRBJ2-7	once	TRBV4-3	TRBD2
CASSFSTMGGEAFF	TGTGCCAGCAGTTTTTCCACCATGGGGGGAGAAGCTTTCTTT	TRBJ1-1	.	TRBV27	.
CASRGQGDGGTHNSPLHF	TGTGCCAGCAGAGGGCAGGGGGATGGTGGGACCCATAATTCACCCCTCCACTTT	TRBJ1-6	.	TRBV11-3	TRBD1
CASSPLSGNTIYF	TGTGCCAGCAGCCCTCTCTCTGGAAACACCATATATTTT	TRBJ1-3	.	TRBV14	.
CASSFSGGAFYEQFF	TGTGCCAGCAGCTTTTCCGGGGGGGCTTTCTATGAGCAGTTCTTC	TRBJ2-1	.	TRBV5-4	TRBD2
CASSTPGIREGTDTQYF	TGTGCCAGCAGTACGCCGGGTATACGGGAGGGCACAGATACGCAGTATTTT	TRBJ2-3	.	TRBV28	TRBD2
CASSLRTSGSTEQFF	TGTGCCAGCAGCTTGCGGACTAGCGGGAGTACTGAGCAGTTCTTC	TRBJ2-1	.	TRBV5-6	TRBD2
CASSPRLTSTDTQYF	TGTGCCAGCAGCCCACGACTGACTAGCACAGATACGCAGTATTTT	TRBJ2-3	.	TRBV7-9	.
CASSDRVMNTEAFF	TGTGCCAGCAGCGACAGGGTAATGAACACTGAAGCTTTCTTT	TRBJ1-1	.	TRBV6-6	TRBD1